A single sample is the source of the 17 T cell receptor beta chains below, sequenced in a study of T cell repertoires in aging, cancer and after chemotherapy. Amplification of TCR beta used genomic DNA extracted from peripheral blood. Multiplex touch-down PCR with TRB-A/B primers amplified rearranged V-D-J TRB sequences. TCRdb reprocessed the multiplex PCR reads with MiXCR, giving one entry per CDR3 protein. The sample yields thousands of distinct CDR3 sequences, about 50% seen once. What was sequenced was blood. The receptors originated from a human donor with a solid tumor.

This clonotype was counted between two and nine times. The chain combines TRBV6-1 with TRBJ2-7, with 12 bases that match TRBD1. The CDR3 covers 17 residues. V lost 4 bases to trimming and J lost 5 bases; unmatched junction nucleotides: 12. CDR1 and CDR2 (germline): MNHNS, SASEGT. CDR3 sequence: CASSGPVLGQGAHEQYF. CDR3 sequence (DNA): TGTGCCAGCAGTGGCCCTGTTTTGGGACAGGGGGCCCACGAGCAGTACTTC.

The V gene is TRBV6-6, the J gene TRBJ1-4; TRBD1 is a possible D gene (5 bases). CDR1 MNHNY and CDR2 SVGAGI come from the germline V gene (reference sequence). V was clipped by 7 bases and J by 6 bases, with 15 bases between them. The CDR3 consists of 14 residues. CDR3 region: CASNTGTGYEKLFF. CDR3 coding DNA: TGTGCCAGCAATACCGGGACGGGGTATGAAAAACTGTTTTTT.

The CDR3 bases are TGTGCCAGCAGTGATCCCCATCCGGGACTGGGGCTTACCGGGGAGCTGTTTTTT. It codes for CASSDPHPGLGLTGELFF. The V call is TRBV6-1, the J call TRBJ2-2, with TRBD2 as a possible D gene (6 bases). From germline, CDR1 is MNHNS and CDR2 SASEGT. The CDR3 runs to 18 residues. V was cut by 3 bases and J by 5 bases, with 22 bases left in between.

The V gene is TRBV9, the J gene TRBJ1-2; perhaps TRBD1 as D (6 bases). V lost 3 bases, J lost 0 bases, and 12 bases lay in between. Germline lookup yields CDR1 SGDLS and CDR2 YYNGEE. The length of the CDR3 is 15 residues. CDR3 sequence (DNA): TGTGCCAGCAGCGCGTGGGGACATACTAACTATGGCTACACCTTC. Translation gives CASSAWGHTNYGYTF.

The chain employs TRBV20-1 and TRBJ2-1, with 10 bases matching TRBD2. The CDR3 has 15 residues. Germline V lookup: CDR1 DFQATT, CDR2 SNEGSKA (reference sequence). J gave up 4 bases and V 3 bases, and 6 bases lay outside the gene matches. CDR3 DNA sequence: TGCAGTGCTAGCGGTTCTAGCGGGAGATACAATGAGCAGTTCTTC. This translates into CSASGSSGRYNEQFF.

This chain links TRBV7-9 with TRBJ1-2, with D perhaps TRBD1 (5 bases). The CDR3 totals 15 residues. In germline, CDR1 is SEHNR, CDR2 FQNEAQ (reference sequence). The V end was cut by 5 bases, the J end by 0 bases, with 13 bases between. The CDR3: CASSRPDRPNYGYTF. CDR3 nucleotides: TGTGCCAGCAGCCGACCCGACAGACCTAACTATGGCTACACCTTC.

The chain carries TRBV7-9 and TRBJ2-7; D could derive from TRBD1 or TRBD2 (5 bases each). V lost 4 bases and J lost 4, with 17 bases in between. Looked up from germline, CDR1 is SEHNR and CDR2 is FQNEAQ (reference sequence). This CDR3 is 15 amino acids long. The CDR3 DNA reads as TGTGCCAGCAGCTCCCTTAGAGAGGGGCTTTACGAGCAGTACTTC. The encoded protein is CASSSLREGLYEQYF.

The sample holds a few counts of this clonotype. An end of the junction differs from the germline gene, which may be a read error. The rearrangement uses TRBV6-5 and TRBJ2-7; D could derive from TRBD1 or TRBD2 (5 bases each). This CDR3 comprises 12 residues. Germline V CDR1 and CDR2: MNHEY, SVGAGI. CDR3 nucleotide sequence: TGTGCCAGCACCTCACCGGGACGGCGACCGCACTTC. Translating gives CASTSPGRRPHF.

The CDR3 loop reads CASSPLRKANEQYF. As DNA, the CDR3 is TGTGCCAGCAGTCCGCTCAGGAAAGCCAACGAGCAGTACTTC. The chain is built from TRBV6-5 and TRBJ2-7; no definite D call. CDR3 length equals 14 residues. Germline V lookup: CDR1 MNHEY, CDR2 SVGAGI. Trimming removed 5 bases at V and 5 bases at J, with 16 bases between.

The gene calls are TRBV27 and TRBJ2-7, with D perhaps matching TRBD1 (6 bases). Looked up from germline, CDR1 is MNHEY and CDR2 is SMNVEV (reference sequence). The V and J ends lost 5 bases and 6 bases respectively, with 26 bases between them. CDR3 length equals 17 residues. This CDR3 reads CASSPTDLGGRVSEQYF. In DNA form, the CDR3 reads TGTGCCAGCAGTCCTACCGATTTAGGGGGACGTGTGAGCGAGCAGTACTTC.

This clonotype is a singleton in its sample. The chain uses TRBV6-1 and TRBJ1-2, with 10 bases that match TRBD1. This CDR3 has 14 residues. In germline, CDR1 is MNHNS, CDR2 SASEGT. J lost 8 bases, V lost 11 bases, and 14 bases had no gene match. In DNA, the CDR3 is TGTGCCGGATCGAGTACCGGGACAGGGGCCGGCTACACCTTC. Encoded protein: CAGSSTGTGAGYTF.

The V gene is TRBV18, the J gene TRBJ2-2, with unresolved D. CDR1 and CDR2 (germline): KGHSH, LQKENI. This CDR3 region has 14 residues. V lost 4 bases to trimming and J lost 6 bases, with 12 bases between them. The CDR3 protein is CASSRAAASGELFF. Here the CDR3 DNA reads TGTGCCAGCTCACGAGCCGCCGCATCCGGGGAGCTGTTTTTT.

As DNA, the CDR3 is TGTGCCACCCAAGTGGTGTTTCGCCCTGAAGCTTTCTTT. Translated, it gives CATQVVFRPEAFF. The gene calls are TRBV6-6 and TRBJ1-1, with unresolved D. The CDR3 covers 13 residues. Deletions cut 10 bases from V and 6 bases from J, with 18 bases between. Germline CDR1 reads MNHNY; CDR2 reads SVGAGI (reference sequence).

The chain combines TRBV24-1 with TRBJ2-3, with TRBD1 identical over 11 bases. Germline V gene lookup returns CDR1 KGHDR and CDR2 SFDVKD. The CDR3 totals 16 residues. V gave up 5 bases and J gave up 7 bases; unmatched junction bases: 10. CDR3: CATSGPGTGGEYTQYF. CDR3 nucleotide sequence: TGTGCCACCAGTGGCCCGGGGACAGGGGGGGAGTATACGCAGTATTTT.

The chain carries TRBV19 and TRBJ1-5; D call uncertain. V was clipped by 6 bases and J by 0 bases, with 9 bases between them. CDR3 length: 14 residues. Germline assignment: CDR1 LNHDA and CDR2 SQIVND (reference sequence). CDR3 in DNA: TGTGCCAGTAGGACCCACTCTAGCAATCAGCCCCAGCATTTT. Amino acid sequence: CASRTHSSNQPQHF. Variable domain in full (rest from reference TRBV19 and TRBJ1-5): DGGITQSPKYLFRKEGQNVTLSCEQNLNHDAMYWYRQDPGQGLRLIYYSQIVNDFQKGDIAEGYSVSREKKESFPLTVTSAQKNPTAFYLCASRTHSSNQPQHFGDGTRLSIL.

This rearrangement joins TRBV4-1 to TRBJ2-7; 7 nucleotides line up with TRBD1. The CDR3 loop spans 14 amino acids. Trimming cost V 5 bases and J 0 bases; bases outside gene matches: 4. CDR1 and CDR2 from the germline V gene are MGHRA and YSYEKL. CDR3 sequence: CASSFRDSSYEQYF. The CDR3 DNA sequence: TGCGCCAGCAGCTTCCGGGACAGCTCCTACGAGCAGTACTTC.

This clonotype came up a few times. The chain combines TRBV29-1 with TRBJ1-1, with D possibly matching TRBD1 (6 bases). Germline loops: CDR1 SQVTM, CDR2 ANQGSEA. V lost 6 bases and J 1 base, leaving 12 bases between the germline ends. CDR3 length: 13 amino acids. CDR3 sequence: CSVETGGNTEAFF. DNA for the CDR3: TGCAGCGTGGAGACAGGAGGGAACACTGAAGCTTTCTTT.